This T cell receptor beta chain came from a study of cytomegalovirus exposure and HLA in healthy donors. Study-wide points: Confirmation in vitro established that a few CMV-associated chains were specific for CMV antigens. Researchers catalogued over 150 TCR beta chains as cytomegalovirus-associated.

As to this clone: Its antigen is currently unknown.

The J segment lost 6 bases and the V segment lost 3 bases, leaving 2 bases of the junction unmatched. The CDR3 has 13 amino acids. Germline V CDR1 and CDR2: KGHSH, LQKENI. Assay: immunoSEQ multiplex PCR; the TCRdb copy retains only in-frame clones and omits some. The sample shows 200,000 to 250,000 clones, about 86% of them seen only once. This clonotype was obtained from a man younger than 35 in good health and CMV-seronegative. The sample was PBMCs. The rearrangement uses TRBV18 and TRBJ1-1; 9 bases map to TRBD1. The CDR3 loop is CASSPDRGSEAFF. Here the CDR3 DNA reads TGTGCCAGCTCACCGGACAGGGGTTCTGAAGCTTTCTTT.